These 26 T cell receptor beta chains came from one sample sequenced in a study of blood T cell repertoires in COVID-19. Produced via immunoSEQ multiplex PCR; TCRdb's table is partial and in-frame only. The table includes hundreds of thousands of clones, around 86% detected once. The sample was peripheral blood. The receptors were sampled from a woman aged 50 to 60 with COVID-19, enrolled during active disease.

For this clone: The same CDR3 arises from other DNA sequences in this sample as well. The V gene is TRBV27, the J gene TRBJ1-5, with 9 positions matching TRBD1. V shed 6 bases, J shed 0 bases, and the junction held 6 bases outside the gene matches. The CDR3 is 16 residues long. Germline CDR1 and CDR2: MNHEY and SMNVEV (reference sequence). The chain's CDR3 is CASSPGTGYSNQPQHF. The DNA for the CDR3 is TGTGCCAGCAGCCCCGGGACAGGGTATAGCAATCAGCCCCAGCATTTT.

V and J are TRBV7-6 and TRBJ1-4; possibly TRBD1 for D (5 bases). V was trimmed by 1 base and J by 8 bases, leaving 17 bases between them. The germline CDR1 and CDR2 sequences are SGHVS and FNYEAQ. This CDR3 has 16 amino acids. The CDR3 loop is CASSLGGGFSAEKLFF. CDR3 nucleotide sequence: TGTGCCAGCAGCTTAGGGGGCGGCTTCTCGGCAGAAAAACTGTTTTTT.

V is TRBV5-4 and J is TRBJ1-1, with 9 bases identical to TRBD1. Germline CDR1 SGHNT, CDR2 YYREEE (reference sequence). The CDR3 extends over 14 amino acids. Germline trimming cut 4 bases from V and 4 bases from J; bases unmatched to any gene: 5. CDR3: CASSARTGATEAFF. CDR3 DNA: TGTGCCAGCAGCGCAAGGACAGGGGCCACTGAAGCTTTCTTT.

The V gene is TRBV7-9, the J gene TRBJ2-4; TRBD2 agrees at 15 bases. Unmatched junction bases numbered 8, after V lost 4 bases and J lost 4 bases. Germline CDR1 and CDR2: SEHNR and FQNEAQ (reference sequence). The CDR3 covers 18 residues. The CDR3 DNA follows: TGTGCCAGCAGCTCCCCAGGACTAGCGGGAGGGCCAAAAAACATTCAGTACTTC. Protein: CASSSPGLAGGPKNIQYF.

The genes are TRBV6-5 and TRBJ2-6, with D maybe TRBD1 (6 bases). Germline CDR1 and CDR2: MNHEY and SVGAGI. The CDR3 consists of 16 residues. V lost 1 base and J lost 0, with 7 bases in between. This CDR3 is CASSYYRDSGANVLTF. The DNA of the CDR3 is TGTGCCAGCAGTTACTACAGGGACTCTGGGGCCAACGTCCTGACTTTC.

The chain links TRBV6-5 to TRBJ1-4; 8 nucleotides align to TRBD1. V shed 5 bases, J shed 0 bases, and the junction held 2 bases outside the gene matches. Germline values: CDR1 MNHEY, CDR2 SVGAGI. The length of the CDR3 is 15 residues. For the CDR3, the DNA is TGTGCCAGCAGTCCGGGACAGGCAACTAATGAAAAACTGTTTTTT. Translated, it gives CASSPGQATNEKLFF.

The chain has TRBV27 and TRBJ2-4; perhaps TRBD2 as D (6 bases). This CDR3 is built from 13 residues. The V gene lost 6 bases and the J gene lost 5 bases, with 11 bases spanning the gap. Germline CDR1 MNHEY, CDR2 SMNVEV (reference sequence). This CDR3 reads CASSRTTQNIQYF. The CDR3 nucleotides are TGTGCCAGCAGCCGGACTACCCAAAACATTCAGTACTTC.

This clone has just one count. J is TRBJ1-5 and V is TRBV5-5, with D maybe TRBD1 (5 bases). The CDR3 length is 16 residues. The germline V gene has CDR1 SGHKS and CDR2 YYEKEE (reference sequence). V lost 4 bases to trimming and J lost 2 bases, with 16 bases between them. The CDR3 loop is CASSPSRVWGNQPQHF. The CDR3 DNA follows: TGTGCCAGCAGCCCGTCCAGGGTCTGGGGCAATCAGCCCCAGCATTTT.

Remarks on this clone: Sequence at one end of the junction differs from germline and may be a read error. The CDR3 sequence is CASSPGVLGETQYF. In DNA form, the CDR3 reads TGTGCTAGCAGCCCCGGTGTCCTCGGAGAGACCCAGTACTTC. This chain joins TRBV7-7 and TRBJ2-5; D not resolved. The germline V gene has CDR1 SSHAT and CDR2 FNYEAQ (reference sequence). CDR3 length: 14 residues.

The V gene is TRBV2, the J gene TRBJ2-7; no reliable D call. CDR3 length equals 13 residues. Germline V lookup: CDR1 SNHLY, CDR2 FYNNEI. V was pared by 4 bases and J by 2 bases, with 9 bases between. CDR3 protein: CASSGEAPYEQYF. Here the CDR3 DNA reads TGTGCCAGCAGTGGTGAGGCCCCCTACGAGCAGTACTTC.

The chain joins TRBV24-1 to TRBJ2-1; TRBD2 agrees at 9 bases. Germline CDR1 is KGHDR and CDR2 is SFDVKD. The CDR3 extends over 21 amino acids. V was clipped by 4 bases and J by 0 bases; unmatched bases: 18. The CDR3 here is CATSEGASPIAGESSYNEQFF. The CDR3 DNA reads TGTGCCACCAGTGAAGGGGCCAGCCCCATAGCGGGGGAGAGCTCCTACAATGAGCAGTTCTTC.

The chain couples TRBV27 to TRBJ1-6; TRBD1 might be the D (6 bases). CDR1 and CDR2 (germline): MNHEY, SMNVEV (reference sequence). CDR3 size: 14 residues. V was cut by 6 bases and J by 9 bases, with 15 bases left in between. CDR3 region: CASRNREFVSPLHF. In DNA form, the CDR3 reads TGTGCCAGCAGGAACAGGGAATTTGTTTCACCCCTCCACTTT.

The genes are TRBV7-2 and TRBJ2-1; tentatively, D is TRBD2 (6 bases). The V gene's germline CDR1 is SGHTA and CDR2 FQGNSA. Trimming shortened V by 6 bases and J by 3 bases, and 15 bases separated the two germline ends. The CDR3 has 15 residues. The CDR3 sequence: CASRGLLAYYNEQFF. The CDR3 DNA follows: TGTGCCAGCAGGGGCCTGCTAGCGTACTACAATGAGCAGTTCTTC. Using reference TRBV7-2 and TRBJ2-1 for the parts outside the CDR3, the full variable domain is GAGVSQSPSNKVTEKGKDVELRCDPISGHTALYWYRQSLGQGLEFLIYFQGNSAPDKSGLPSDRFSAERTGGSVSTLTIQRTQQEDSAVYLCASRGLLAYYNEQFFGPGTRLTVL.

CDR3 residues: CASSPQGASYEQYF. The CDR3, as DNA: TGTGCCAGCAGCCCACAGGGGGCGTCCTACGAGCAGTACTTC. This chain joins TRBV7-9 and TRBJ2-7, with TRBD1 matching over 9 bases. The CDR3 loop spans 14 amino acids. Germline V lookup: CDR1 SEHNR, CDR2 FQNEAQ (reference sequence). Trimming cost V 5 bases and J 1 base; bases outside gene matches: 3.

This chain uses TRBV6-6 with TRBJ1-2; TRBD1 matches 11 bases. V lost 4 bases, J lost 4 bases, and 5 bases stayed unmatched. The CDR3 spans 15 residues. CDR1 is MNHNY, CDR2 SVGAGI, per germline (reference sequence). DNA for the CDR3: TGTGCCAGCAGTTTTTCTGGACAGGGGGCCTATGGCTACACCTTC. Protein product: CASSFSGQGAYGYTF.

This chain uses TRBV29-1 with TRBJ1-1; no clear D gene. Germline V CDR1 and CDR2: SQVTM, ANQGSEA. The CDR3 length is 15 residues. The ends were cut back, 7 bases at V and 1 base at J, with 19 bases in the middle. This CDR3 reads CSGQSWAPPNTEAFF. DNA of the CDR3: TGCAGCGGACAAAGTTGGGCCCCACCGAACACTGAAGCTTTCTTT.

This clone was found a few times. The genes are TRBV5-1 and TRBJ2-1; 11 nucleotides agree with TRBD2. Per germline, CDR1 SGHRS and CDR2 YFSETQ. V gave up 6 bases and J gave up 0 bases; unmatched junction bases: 2. CDR3 length: 15 residues. CDR3: CASTSGGSSYNEQFF. CDR3 sequence (DNA): TGCGCCAGCACTAGCGGGGGGAGCTCCTACAATGAGCAGTTCTTC.

The chain uses TRBV18 and TRBJ2-1; 7 nucleotides line up with TRBD1. Losses at the gene ends were 3 bases for V and 6 bases for J; bases not matched to a gene: 8. This CDR3 has 15 amino acids. The germline CDR1 and CDR2 sequences are KGHSH and LQKENI. The CDR3 bases are TGTGCCAGCTCACCGCCCGGGACAGTAATCAATGAGCAGTTCTTC. Protein product: CASSPPGTVINEQFF. The full variable domain, in which reference TRBV18 and TRBJ2-1 provide the parts outside the CDR3, is NAGVMQNPRHLVRRRGQEARLRCSPMKGHSHVYWYRQLPEEGLKFMVYLQKENIIDESGMPKERFSAEFPKEGPSILRIQQVVRGDSAAYFCASSPPGTVINEQFFGPGTRLTVL.

This clone was seen only a few times. The chain couples TRBV2 to TRBJ2-7, with D possibly TRBD1 on 6 matching bases. The ends were cut back, 8 bases at V and 0 bases at J, with 11 bases in the middle. CDR1 is SNHLY, CDR2 FYNNEI, per germline. The CDR3 consists of 13 residues. The CDR3 DNA reads TGTGCCAGCGGTGGACAGAGCTCCTACGAGCAGTACTTC. This translates into CASGGQSSYEQYF.

This rearrangement joins TRBV11-2 to TRBJ1-1, with D maybe TRBD1 (6 bases). Germline V lookup: CDR1 SGHAT, CDR2 FQNNGV. V was cut by 4 bases and J by 0 bases, with 15 bases left in between. The CDR3 runs to 16 residues. The CDR3: CASSSFRDTLNTEAFF. CDR3 bases: TGTGCCAGCAGCTCATTTCGGGACACCCTGAACACTGAAGCTTTCTTT.

The CDR3 loop reads CASSFGGNSYNEQFF. The CDR3 region has the DNA TGTGCCAGCAGCTTTGGAGGGAATTCCTACAATGAGCAGTTCTTC. The chain uses TRBV7-2 and TRBJ2-1; perhaps TRBD2 as D (6 bases). The CDR3 is 15 residues long. With 3 bases removed from V and 1 base from J, the gap between germline ends came to 10 bases. Germline V gene data show CDR1 as SGHTA and CDR2 as FQGNSA. Using reference TRBV7-2 and TRBJ2-1 for the parts outside the CDR3, the full variable domain is GAGVSQSPSNKVTEKGKDVELRCDPISGHTALYWYRQSLGQGLEFLIYFQGNSAPDKSGLPSDRFSAERTGGSVSTLTIQRTQQEDSAVYLCASSFGGNSYNEQFFGPGTRLTVL.

V usage is TRBV11-2 and J usage is TRBJ2-1; 10 bases align to TRBD2. The V segment lost 4 bases and the J segment 7 bases; nucleotides outside the gene matches: 10. Germline V CDR1 and CDR2: SGHAT, FQNNGV. The CDR3 sequence is 16 residues long. CDR3 residues: CASSSTSGLPGNEQFF. The CDR3 bases are TGTGCCAGCAGCTCGACTAGCGGGCTACCGGGTAATGAGCAGTTCTTC.

V usage is TRBV29-1 and J usage is TRBJ1-5; TRBD1 aligns across 8 bases. V lost 1 base, J lost 6 bases, and 5 bases stayed unmatched. The CDR3 is 14 residues long. Germline lookup yields CDR1 SQVTM and CDR2 ANQGSEA. The CDR3, as DNA: TGCAGCGTTGAAGTAACAGGGGGTCGTCAGCCCCAGCATTTT. Its translation is CSVEVTGGRQPQHF.

The chain recombines TRBV6-5 with TRBJ2-1, with 11 positions matching TRBD2. J lost 6 bases, V lost 4 bases, and 8 bases had no gene match. CDR1 is MNHEY, CDR2 SVGAGI, per germline. The CDR3 extends over 16 amino acids. The CDR3 protein is CASSSSRLAGSNEQFF. CDR3 sequence (DNA): TGTGCCAGCAGTTCCTCCCGACTAGCGGGGTCCAATGAGCAGTTCTTC.

The rearrangement joins TRBV11-2 to TRBJ2-5, with TRBD2 as a possible D gene (5 bases). The CDR3 is made up of 15 amino acids. The V gene lost 5 bases and the J gene lost 7 bases, with 20 bases spanning the gap. CDR1 is SGHAT, CDR2 FQNNGV, per germline. The CDR3 loop is CASSAGERQPGTQYF. The CDR3 DNA sequence: TGTGCCAGCAGCGCCGGGGAGCGGCAACCCGGGACCCAGTACTTC.

This chain uses TRBV19 with TRBJ1-3; 9 bases line up with TRBD1. CDR1 LNHDA and CDR2 SQIVND come from the germline V gene (reference sequence). The V segment lost 5 bases and the J segment 6 bases; nucleotides outside the gene matches: 8. This CDR3 contains 15 residues. CDR3 residues: CASSPLRDRVNTIYF. The CDR3 nucleotides are TGTGCCAGTAGTCCACTCCGGGACAGGGTAAACACCATATATTTT.